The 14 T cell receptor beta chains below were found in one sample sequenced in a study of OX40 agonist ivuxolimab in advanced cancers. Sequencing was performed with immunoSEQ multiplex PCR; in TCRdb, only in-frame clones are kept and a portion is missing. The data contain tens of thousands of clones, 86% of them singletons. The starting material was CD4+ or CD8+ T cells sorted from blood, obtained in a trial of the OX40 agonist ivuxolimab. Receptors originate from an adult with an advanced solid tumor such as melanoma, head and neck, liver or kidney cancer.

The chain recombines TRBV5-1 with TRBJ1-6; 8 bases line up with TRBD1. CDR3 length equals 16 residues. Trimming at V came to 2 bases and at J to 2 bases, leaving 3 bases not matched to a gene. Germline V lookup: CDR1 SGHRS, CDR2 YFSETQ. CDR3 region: CASSFQGAAYNSPLHF. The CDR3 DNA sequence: TGCGCCAGCAGCTTTCAGGGGGCGGCCTATAATTCACCCCTCCACTTT.

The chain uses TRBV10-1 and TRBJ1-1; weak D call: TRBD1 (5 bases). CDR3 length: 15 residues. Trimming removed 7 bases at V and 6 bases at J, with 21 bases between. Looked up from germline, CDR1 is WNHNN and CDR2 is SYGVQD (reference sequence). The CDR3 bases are TGCGCCAGCATGGGTAAAAGGGGACTGATTCCTGAAGCTTTCTTT. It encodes CASMGKRGLIPEAFF.

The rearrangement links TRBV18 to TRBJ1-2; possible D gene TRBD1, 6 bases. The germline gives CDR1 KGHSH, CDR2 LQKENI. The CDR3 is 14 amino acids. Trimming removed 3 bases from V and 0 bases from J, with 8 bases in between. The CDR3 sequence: CASSPDRSNYGYTF. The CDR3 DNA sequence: TGTGCCAGCTCACCGGACAGATCTAACTATGGCTACACCTTC.

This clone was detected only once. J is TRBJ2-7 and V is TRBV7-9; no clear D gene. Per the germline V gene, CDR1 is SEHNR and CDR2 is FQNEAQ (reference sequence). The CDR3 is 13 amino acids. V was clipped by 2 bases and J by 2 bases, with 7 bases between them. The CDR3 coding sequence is TGTGCCAGCAGCTTACAGGATACCTACGAGCAGTACTTC. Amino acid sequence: CASSLQDTYEQYF.

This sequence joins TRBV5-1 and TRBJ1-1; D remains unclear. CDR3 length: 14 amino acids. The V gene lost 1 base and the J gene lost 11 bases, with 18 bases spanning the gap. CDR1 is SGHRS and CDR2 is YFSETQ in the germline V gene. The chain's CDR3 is CASSLSSGAPVAFF. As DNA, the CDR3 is TGCGCCAGCAGCTTGTCTTCGGGTGCCCCAGTGGCTTTCTTT.

The CDR3 protein is CASSFLISHQPQHF. CDR3 in DNA: TGTGCCAGTAGTTTCTTGATATCCCATCAGCCCCAGCATTTT. The rearrangement joins TRBV19 to TRBJ1-5; D unresolved. CDR1 and CDR2 from the germline V gene are LNHDA and SQIVND (reference sequence). The CDR3 extends over 14 amino acids. V lost 5 bases and J 5 bases, leaving 13 bases between the germline ends.

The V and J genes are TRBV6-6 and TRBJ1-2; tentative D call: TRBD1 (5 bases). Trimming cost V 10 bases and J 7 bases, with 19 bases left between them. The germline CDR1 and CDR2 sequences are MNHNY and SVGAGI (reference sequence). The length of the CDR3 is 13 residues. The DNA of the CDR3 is TGTGCCACCACTACGGGGGTTGTGGGTGGCTACACCTTC. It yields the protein CATTTGVVGGYTF.

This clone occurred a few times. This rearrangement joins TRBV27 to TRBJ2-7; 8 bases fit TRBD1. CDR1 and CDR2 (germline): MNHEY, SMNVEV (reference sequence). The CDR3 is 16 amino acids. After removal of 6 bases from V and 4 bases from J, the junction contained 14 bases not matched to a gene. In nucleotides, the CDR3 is TGTGCCAGCAGCCGAGGCTTTCAGGGGGCGAGTTACGAGCAGTACTTC. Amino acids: CASSRGFQGASYEQYF.

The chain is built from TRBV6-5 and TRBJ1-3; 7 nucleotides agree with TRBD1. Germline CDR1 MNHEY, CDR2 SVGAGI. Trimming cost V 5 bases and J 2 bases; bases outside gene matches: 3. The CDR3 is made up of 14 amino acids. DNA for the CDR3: TGTGCCAGCAGTCGAGACAGGGCTGGAAACACCATATATTTT. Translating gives CASSRDRAGNTIYF.

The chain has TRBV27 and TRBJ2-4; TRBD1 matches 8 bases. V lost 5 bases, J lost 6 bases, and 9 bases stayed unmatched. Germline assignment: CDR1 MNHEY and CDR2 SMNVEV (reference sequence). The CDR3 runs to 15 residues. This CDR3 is CASSPQDRVVNIQYF. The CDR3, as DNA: TGTGCCAGCAGTCCCCAGGACAGGGTTGTAAACATTCAGTACTTC.

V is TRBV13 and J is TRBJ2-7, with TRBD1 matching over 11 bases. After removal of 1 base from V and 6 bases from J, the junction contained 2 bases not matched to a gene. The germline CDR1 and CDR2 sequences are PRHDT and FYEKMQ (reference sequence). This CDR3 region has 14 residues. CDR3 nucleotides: TGTGCCAGCAGCTTAGAAGGGACAGGGGGCGAGCAGTACTTC. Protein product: CASSLEGTGGEQYF.

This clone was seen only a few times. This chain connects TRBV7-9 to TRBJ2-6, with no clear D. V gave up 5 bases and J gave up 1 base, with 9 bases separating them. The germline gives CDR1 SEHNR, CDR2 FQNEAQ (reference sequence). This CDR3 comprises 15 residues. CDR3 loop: CASSETGSGANVLTF. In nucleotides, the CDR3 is TGTGCCAGCAGCGAGACCGGTTCTGGGGCCAACGTCCTGACTTTC.

The CDR3 sequence is CASSPQGETQYF. CDR3 sequence (DNA): TGTGCCAGCTCACCGCAGGGAGAGACCCAGTACTTC. J is TRBJ2-5 and V is TRBV18, with D possibly TRBD1 on 5 matching bases. Germline V gene data show CDR1 as KGHSH and CDR2 as LQKENI. Trimming stripped 3 bases from V and 4 bases from J, with 6 bases between. The CDR3 has 12 amino acids. Combining the CDR3 with reference TRBV18 and TRBJ2-5 gives the whole variable domain NAGVMQNPRHLVRRRGQEARLRCSPMKGHSHVYWYRQLPEEGLKFMVYLQKENIIDESGMPKERFSAEFPKEGPSILRIQQVVRGDSAAYFCASSPQGETQYFGPGTRLLVL.

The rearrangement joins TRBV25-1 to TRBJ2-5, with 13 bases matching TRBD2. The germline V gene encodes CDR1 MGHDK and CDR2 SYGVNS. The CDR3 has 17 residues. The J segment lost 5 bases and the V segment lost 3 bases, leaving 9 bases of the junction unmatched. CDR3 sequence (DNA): TGTGCCAGCAGTGAGCGGAGGGGACTAGCGGGGATGGAGACCCAGTACTTC. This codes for CASSERRGLAGMETQYF.